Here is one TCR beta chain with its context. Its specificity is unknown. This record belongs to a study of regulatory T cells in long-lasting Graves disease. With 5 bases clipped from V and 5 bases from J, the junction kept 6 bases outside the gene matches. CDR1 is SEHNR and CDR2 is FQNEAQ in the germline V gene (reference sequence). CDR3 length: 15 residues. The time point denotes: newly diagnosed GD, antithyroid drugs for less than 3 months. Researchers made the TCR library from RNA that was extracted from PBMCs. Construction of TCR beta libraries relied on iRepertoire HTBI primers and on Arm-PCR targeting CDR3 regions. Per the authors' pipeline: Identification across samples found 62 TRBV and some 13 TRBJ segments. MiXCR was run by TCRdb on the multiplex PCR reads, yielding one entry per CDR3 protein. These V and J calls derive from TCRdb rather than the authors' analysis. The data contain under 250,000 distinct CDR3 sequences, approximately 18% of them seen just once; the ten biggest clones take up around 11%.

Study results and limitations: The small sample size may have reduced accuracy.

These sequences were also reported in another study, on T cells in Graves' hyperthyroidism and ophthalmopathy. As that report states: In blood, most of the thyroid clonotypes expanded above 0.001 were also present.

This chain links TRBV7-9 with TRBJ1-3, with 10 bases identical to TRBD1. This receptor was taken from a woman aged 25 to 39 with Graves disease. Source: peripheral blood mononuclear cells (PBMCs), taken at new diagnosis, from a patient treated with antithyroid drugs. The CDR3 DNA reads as TGTGCCAGCAGCCTAATGGGACAGGGGAGAAACACCATATATTTT. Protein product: CASSLMGQGRNTIYF.